The present T cell receptor (beta chain) was sequenced within a study of OX40 agonist ivuxolimab in advanced cancers. Blood specimens came from baseline, cycle 4 day 1, and cycle 7 day 1. Libraries were prepared by immunoSEQ multiplex PCR; TCRdb keeps only in-frame clonotypes and omits some of them. The sample shows approximately 63,000 clones, 75% to 85% of them seen only once. The CDR3 loop spans 15 amino acids. V lost 1 base, J lost 5 bases, and 12 bases lay in between. Germline V gene sequence: CDR1 SGHTA, CDR2 FQGTGA. The sequencing used CD4+ or CD8+ T cells sorted from blood, collected in a trial of the OX40 agonist ivuxolimab. V usage is TRBV7-3 and J usage is TRBJ2-1; TRBD1 might be the D (5 bases). This receptor was taken from an adult with an advanced solid tumor such as melanoma, head and neck, liver or kidney cancer. The CDR3 loop is CASSLRSGANNEQFF. CDR3 DNA: TGTGCCAGCAGCTTAAGGAGTGGGGCCAACAATGAGCAGTTCTTC.